Here is one T cell receptor beta chain with its context. Per the original methods: Estimates of nucleated cell counts were drawn from the amplification of reference gene primers. This table comes from immunoSEQ multiplex PCR, and its TCRdb copy is limited to in-frame clones, with some not included. V, J and clone size are taken as reported in that table, and D and trimming were inferred from the DNA itself. The table has approximately 160,000 clones, around four fifths seen once. This sample stems from a study of blood T cell repertoires in COVID-19. Study context: The cDNA or gDNA used as material had been derived from T cells, B-cell-depleted T cells, or PBMCs.

CDR1 and CDR2 from the germline V gene are SGHVS and FQNEAQ. There are 15 residues in the CDR3. V lost 5 bases to trimming and J lost 4 bases, with 17 bases between them. This TCR was sampled from an elderly woman with active or convalescent COVID-19. The genes are TRBV7-8 and TRBJ1-1; a weak D match, TRBD1 (6 bases). The specimen was peripheral blood. The CDR3 is CASSPRGGVGTEAFF. The CDR3 coding sequence is TGTGCCAGCAGCCCGAGGGGGGGGGTTGGCACTGAAGCTTTCTTT.